The present TCR beta chain was sequenced within a study of blood T cell repertoires in COVID-19. Self-reported history from a screening survey and questionnaire set each donor's cohort. Each recovered donor of Cohort 3 presented with two negative PCRs, clearance, or symptom resolution. Repertoires were generated with immunoSEQ multiplex PCR, while TCRdb's copy carries only in-frame clones and drops some. Among fewer than 450,000 clones, roughly 87% were seen once, and the ten largest hold roughly 1%. Sequencing used PBMCs or T cells enriched from blood (not recorded which). The clonotype originates from a woman in her 30s who had recovered from COVID-19.

Here the CDR3 reads CASSLSRDVGEQYF. CDR3 bases: TGCGCCAGCAGCCTATCCCGGGATGTGGGCGAGCAGTACTTC. The gene calls are TRBV5-1 and TRBJ2-7; perhaps TRBD2 as D (5 bases). V gave up 4 bases and J gave up 6 bases, with 17 bases separating them. The germline V gene has CDR1 SGHRS and CDR2 YFSETQ. This CDR3 has 14 amino acids.